One sample yielded the 8 T cell receptor beta chains listed below, sequenced in a study of blood T cell repertoires in COVID-19. Some clones are missing from TCRdb's copy, which holds only in-frame ones; the method was immunoSEQ multiplex PCR. The top ten clones hold 10% to 15% of a sample with fewer than 65,000 clones, about 80% of them seen once. Sequencing input: peripheral blood. These receptors were taken from a human donor in a cohort sampled during active COVID-19.

The chain has TRBV11-2 and TRBJ2-7, with D perhaps matching TRBD2 (6 bases). Germline V CDR1 and CDR2: SGHAT, FQNNGV. The length of the CDR3 is 14 residues. Trimming removed 4 bases from V and 4 bases from J, with 14 bases in between. For the CDR3, the DNA is TGTGCCAGCAGCTGGGGGGACGGAGGATACGAGCAGTACTTC. Translating gives CASSWGDGGYEQYF.

The chain carries TRBV7-2 and TRBJ2-1, with a tentative D call TRBD1 (5 bases). The CDR3 loop spans 16 amino acids. Germline V gene lookup returns CDR1 SGHTA and CDR2 FQGNSA. V lost 2 bases to trimming and J lost 3 bases, with 14 bases between them. CDR3 nucleotide sequence: TGTGCCAGCAGCTTACAGGGTGGTGGGATCTACAATGAGCAGTTCTTC. Its translation: CASSLQGGGIYNEQFF.

The chain couples TRBV7-2 to TRBJ1-5; D possibly corresponds to TRBD1 (5 bases). V lost 1 base and J lost 5, with 18 bases in between. The CDR3 length is 17 residues. Germline values: CDR1 SGHTA, CDR2 FQGNSA. The CDR3 sequence is CASSLVIGPPGDQPQHF. DNA of the CDR3: TGTGCCAGCAGCTTAGTCATCGGACCGCCGGGGGATCAGCCCCAGCATTTT.

The V and J genes are TRBV15 and TRBJ1-5; D ambiguous. Germline loops: CDR1 LNHNV, CDR2 YYDKDF (reference sequence). The germline V and J ends were trimmed by 1 base and 4 bases, with 5 bases remaining between them. There are 13 residues in the CDR3. This chain's CDR3 is CATSRVSNQPQHF. The DNA of the CDR3 is TGTGCCACCAGCAGAGTTTCAAATCAGCCCCAGCATTTT.

V is TRBV7-9 and J is TRBJ2-7; D perhaps matches TRBD2 (6 bases). Trimming stripped 0 bases from V and 0 bases from J, with 15 bases between. The CDR3 totals 17 residues. Germline values: CDR1 SEHNR, CDR2 FQNEAQ (reference sequence). CDR3 sequence (DNA): TGTGCCAGCAGCTTAGCTAGCGGTTCCCTAAGCTCCTACGAGCAGTACTTC. Translation: CASSLASGSLSSYEQYF. Supplemented by reference TRBV7-9 and TRBJ2-7, the full variable domain reads DTGVSQNPRHKITKRGQNVTFRCDPISEHNRLYWYRQTLGQGPEFLTYFQNEAQLEKSRLLSDRFSAERPKGSFSTLEIQRTEQGDSAMYLCASSLASGSLSSYEQYFGPGTRLTVT.

The chain joins TRBV7-9 to TRBJ1-6; 8 positions agree with TRBD1. The V and J ends lost 3 bases and 8 bases, in that order; junction bases with no gene match: 6. The CDR3 totals 15 residues. The germline gives CDR1 SEHNR, CDR2 FQNEAQ (reference sequence). The CDR3 sequence: CASSFGQGGYSPLHF. The CDR3 DNA sequence: TGTGCCAGCAGCTTCGGACAGGGTGGATATTCACCCCTCCACTTT. Together with reference TRBV7-9 and TRBJ1-6, the CDR3 gives the full variable domain: DTGVSQNPRHKITKRGQNVTFRCDPISEHNRLYWYRQTLGQGPEFLTYFQNEAQLEKSRLLSDRFSAERPKGSFSTLEIQRTEQGDSAMYLCASSFGQGGYSPLHFGNGTRLTVT.

The chain is built from TRBV2 and TRBJ2-7, with a tentative D call TRBD2 (6 bases). Germline CDR1 SNHLY, CDR2 FYNNEI. This CDR3 is built from 17 residues. The V end lost 5 bases, the J end lost 1 base, and 21 bases lay between the germline ends. CDR3 in amino acids: CASSLLAARGRSYEQYF. As DNA, the CDR3 is TGTGCCAGCAGTCTCCTGGCGGCCCGGGGGAGGTCCTACGAGCAGTACTTC. Full variable domain (outside the CDR3, taken from reference TRBV2 and TRBJ2-7): EPEVTQTPSHQVTQMGQEVILRCVPISNHLYFYWYRQILGQKVEFLVSFYNNEISEKSEIFDDQFSVERPDGSNFTLKIRSTKLEDSAMYFCASSLLAARGRSYEQYFGPGTRLTVT.

This clone is a singleton in its sample. V and J are TRBV5-6 and TRBJ2-5, with D perhaps matching TRBD2 (7 bases). This CDR3 has 18 residues. The germline V and J ends were trimmed by 2 bases and 5 bases, with 25 bases remaining between them. The germline V gene encodes CDR1 SGHDT and CDR2 YYEEEE. The CDR3 nucleotides read TGTGCCAGCAGCTTCGCCCCAACGCGGGGGCTTCTTCGGGAGACCCAGTACTTC. Translation gives CASSFAPTRGLLRETQYF.